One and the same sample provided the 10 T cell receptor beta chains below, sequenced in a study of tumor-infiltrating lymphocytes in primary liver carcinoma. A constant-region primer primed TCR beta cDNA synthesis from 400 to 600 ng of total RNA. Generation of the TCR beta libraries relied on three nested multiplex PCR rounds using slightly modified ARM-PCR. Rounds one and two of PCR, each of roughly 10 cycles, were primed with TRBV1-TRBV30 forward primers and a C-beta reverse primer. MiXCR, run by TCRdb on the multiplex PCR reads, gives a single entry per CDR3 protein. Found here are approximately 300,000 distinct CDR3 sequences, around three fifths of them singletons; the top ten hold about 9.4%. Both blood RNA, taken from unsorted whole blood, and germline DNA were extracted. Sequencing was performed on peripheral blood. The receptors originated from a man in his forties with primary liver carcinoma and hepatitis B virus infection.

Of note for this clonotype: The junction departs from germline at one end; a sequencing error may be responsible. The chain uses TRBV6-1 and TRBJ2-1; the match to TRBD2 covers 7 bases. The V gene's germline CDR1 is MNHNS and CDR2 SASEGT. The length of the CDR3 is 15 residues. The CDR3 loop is CASRLGTTPFSEHFF. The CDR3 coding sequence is TGTGCCAGCAGACTAGGGACTACGCCTTTCAGTGAGCACTTCTTC.

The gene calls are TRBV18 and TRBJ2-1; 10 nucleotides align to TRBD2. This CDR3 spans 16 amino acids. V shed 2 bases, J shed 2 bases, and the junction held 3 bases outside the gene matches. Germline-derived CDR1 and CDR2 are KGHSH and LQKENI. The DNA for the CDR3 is TGTGCCAGCTCACCAACTAGCGGGATAACCTACAATGAGCAGTTCTTC. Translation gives CASSPTSGITYNEQFF.

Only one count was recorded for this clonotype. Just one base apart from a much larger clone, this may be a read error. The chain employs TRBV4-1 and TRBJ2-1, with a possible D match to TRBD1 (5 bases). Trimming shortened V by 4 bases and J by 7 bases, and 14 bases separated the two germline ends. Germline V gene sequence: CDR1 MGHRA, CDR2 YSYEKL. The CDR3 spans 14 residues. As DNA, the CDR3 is TGCGCCAGCAGCCGCGGTAAGGCAGGGAATGAGCAGTTCTTC. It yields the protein CASSRGKAGNEQFF.

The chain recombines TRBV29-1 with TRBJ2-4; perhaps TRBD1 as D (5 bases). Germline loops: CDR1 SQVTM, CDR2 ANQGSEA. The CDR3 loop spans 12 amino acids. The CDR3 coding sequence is TGCAGGGTCGACACAGGATCGAACATTCAGTACTTC. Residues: CRVDTGSNIQYF.

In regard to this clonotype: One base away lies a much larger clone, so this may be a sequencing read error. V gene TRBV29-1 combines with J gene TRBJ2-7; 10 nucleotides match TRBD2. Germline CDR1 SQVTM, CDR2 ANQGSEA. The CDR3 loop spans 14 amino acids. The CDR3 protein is CSVESGAGGYEEYF. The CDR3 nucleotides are TGCAGCGTTGAATCAGGAGCGGGGGGGTACGAGGAGTACTTC.

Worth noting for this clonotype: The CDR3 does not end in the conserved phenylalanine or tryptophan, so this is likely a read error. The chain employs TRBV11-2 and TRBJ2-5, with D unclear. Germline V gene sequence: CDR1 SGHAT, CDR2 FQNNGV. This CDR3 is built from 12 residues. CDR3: CARSLNRETQYL. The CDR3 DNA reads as TGTGCCCGCAGCTTGAATCGAGAGACTCAGTACCTC.

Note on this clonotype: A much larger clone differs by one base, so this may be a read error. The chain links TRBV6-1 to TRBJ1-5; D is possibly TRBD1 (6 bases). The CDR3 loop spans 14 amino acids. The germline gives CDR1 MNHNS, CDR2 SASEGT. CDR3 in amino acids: CTSNPTGRNQPQHF. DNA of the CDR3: TGTACCAGCAATCCGACAGGTCGCAATCAGCCCCAGCATTTT.

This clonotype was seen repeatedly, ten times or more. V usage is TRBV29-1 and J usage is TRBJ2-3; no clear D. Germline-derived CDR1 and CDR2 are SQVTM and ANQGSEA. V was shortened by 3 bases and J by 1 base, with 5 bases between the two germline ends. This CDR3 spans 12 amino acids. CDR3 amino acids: CSVDSGTDTQYF. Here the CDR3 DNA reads TGCAGCGTTGATTCGGGCACAGATACGCAGTATTTT.

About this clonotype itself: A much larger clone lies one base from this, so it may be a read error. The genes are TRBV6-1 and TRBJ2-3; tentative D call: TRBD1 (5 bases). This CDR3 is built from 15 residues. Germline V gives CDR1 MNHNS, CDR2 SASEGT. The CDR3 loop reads CPSSRETGPTDTQYF. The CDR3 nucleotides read TGTCCCAGCAGCCGAGAAACAGGTCCCACAGATACGCAGTATTTT.

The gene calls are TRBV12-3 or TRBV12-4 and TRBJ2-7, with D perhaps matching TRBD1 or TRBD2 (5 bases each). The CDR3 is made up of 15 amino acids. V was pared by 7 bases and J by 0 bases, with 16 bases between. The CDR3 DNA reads TGTGCCAGCATCGCCCGGGACGGGCTCTCCTACGAGCAGTACTTC. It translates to CASIARDGLSYEQYF.